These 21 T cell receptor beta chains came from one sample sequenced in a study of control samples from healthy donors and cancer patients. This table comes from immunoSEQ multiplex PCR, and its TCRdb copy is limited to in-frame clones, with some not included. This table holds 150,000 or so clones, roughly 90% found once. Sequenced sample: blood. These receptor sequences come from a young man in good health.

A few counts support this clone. CDR3 bases: TGCGCCAGCAGCTTGGCTTGGCCGAACACCGGGGAGCTGTTTTTT. As protein: CASSLAWPNTGELFF. V usage is TRBV5-1 and J usage is TRBJ2-2; D is uncertain. Trimming left V 0 bases short and J 0 bases short, with 6 bases between. The CDR3 spans 15 residues. The germline gives CDR1 SGHRS, CDR2 YFSETQ.

In nucleotides, the CDR3 is TGTGCCAGCAGCAAAGACGTGACAGGGGGGGAGGATGGCTACACCTTC. Protein sequence: CASSKDVTGGEDGYTF. The V and J genes are TRBV21-1 and TRBJ1-2; TRBD1, the D gene given by the table, was not confirmed from the DNA. TRBV21-1 is an annotated pseudogene. The CDR3 contains 16 residues.

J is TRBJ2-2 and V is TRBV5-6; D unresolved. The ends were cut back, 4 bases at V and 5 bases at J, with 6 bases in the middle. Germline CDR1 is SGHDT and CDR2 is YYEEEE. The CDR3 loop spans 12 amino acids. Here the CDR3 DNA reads TGTGCCAGCAGCCCGACTACCGGGGAGCTGTTTTTT. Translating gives CASSPTTGELFF.

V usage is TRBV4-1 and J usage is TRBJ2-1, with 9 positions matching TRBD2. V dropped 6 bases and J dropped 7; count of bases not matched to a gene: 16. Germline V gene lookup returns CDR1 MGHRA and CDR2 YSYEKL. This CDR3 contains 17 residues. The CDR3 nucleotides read TGCGCCAGCAGGCATCTTGGGGCTAGCGGGATCAGTAATGAGCAGTTCTTC. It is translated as CASRHLGASGISNEQFF.

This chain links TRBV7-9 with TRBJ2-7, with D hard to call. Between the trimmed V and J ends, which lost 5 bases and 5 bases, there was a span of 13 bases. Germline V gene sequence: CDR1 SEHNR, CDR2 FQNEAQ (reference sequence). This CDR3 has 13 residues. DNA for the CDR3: TGTGCCAGCAGCCAAACGACCGAACACGAGCAGTACTTC. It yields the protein CASSQTTEHEQYF.

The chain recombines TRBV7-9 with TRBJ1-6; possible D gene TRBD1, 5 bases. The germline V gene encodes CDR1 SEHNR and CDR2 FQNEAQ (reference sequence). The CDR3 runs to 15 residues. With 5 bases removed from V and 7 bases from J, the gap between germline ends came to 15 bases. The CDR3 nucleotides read TGTGCCAGCAGCACCTGGGACGGGGGGAATTCACCCCTCCACTTT. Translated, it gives CASSTWDGGNSPLHF.

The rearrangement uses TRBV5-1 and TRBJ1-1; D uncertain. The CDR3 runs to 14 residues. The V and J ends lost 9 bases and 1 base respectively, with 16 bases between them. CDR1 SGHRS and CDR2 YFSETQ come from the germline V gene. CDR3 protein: CATSYSGENTEAFF. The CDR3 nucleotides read TGCGCCACCTCATACAGTGGGGAGAACACTGAAGCTTTCTTT.

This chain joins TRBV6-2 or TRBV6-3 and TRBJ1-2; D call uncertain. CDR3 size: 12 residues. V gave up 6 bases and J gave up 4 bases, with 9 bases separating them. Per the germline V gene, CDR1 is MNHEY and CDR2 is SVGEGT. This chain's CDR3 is CASRPDTYGYTF. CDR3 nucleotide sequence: TGTGCCAGCAGACCTGACACCTATGGCTACACCTTC.

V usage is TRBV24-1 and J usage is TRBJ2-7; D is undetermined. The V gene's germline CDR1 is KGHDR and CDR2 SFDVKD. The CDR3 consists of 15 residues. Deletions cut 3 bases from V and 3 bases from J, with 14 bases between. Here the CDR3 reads CATSDPSGTFYEQYF. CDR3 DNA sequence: TGTGCCACCAGTGATCCCTCCGGCACCTTCTACGAGCAGTACTTC.

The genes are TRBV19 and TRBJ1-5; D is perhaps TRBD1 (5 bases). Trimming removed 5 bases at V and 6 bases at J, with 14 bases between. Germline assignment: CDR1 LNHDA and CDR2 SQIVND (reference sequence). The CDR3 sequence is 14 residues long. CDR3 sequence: CASSPDLGGQPQHF. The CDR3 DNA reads TGTGCCAGTAGTCCCGACTTGGGGGGTCAGCCCCAGCATTTT.

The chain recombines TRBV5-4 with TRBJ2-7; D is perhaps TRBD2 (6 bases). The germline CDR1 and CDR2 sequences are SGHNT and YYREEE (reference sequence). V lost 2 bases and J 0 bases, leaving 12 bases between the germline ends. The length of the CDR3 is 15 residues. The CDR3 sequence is CASSLVGTSSYEQYF. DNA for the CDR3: TGTGCCAGCAGCTTAGTCGGGACTTCCTCCTACGAGCAGTACTTC.

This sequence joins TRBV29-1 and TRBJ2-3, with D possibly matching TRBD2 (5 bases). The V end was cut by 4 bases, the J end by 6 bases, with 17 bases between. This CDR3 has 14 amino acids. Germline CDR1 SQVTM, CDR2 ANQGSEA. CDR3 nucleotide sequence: TGCAGCGTTGGAGAGCGGTCCTCCCTCGATACGCAGTATTTT. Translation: CSVGERSSLDTQYF.

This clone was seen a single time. CDR3 sequence reads: CASSRDKYNSPLHF. CDR3 coding DNA: TGTGCCAGCAGCCGGGACAAATATAATTCACCCCTCCACTTT. The chain combines TRBV28 with TRBJ1-6; weak D call: TRBD1 (6 bases). This CDR3 is 14 amino acids long. V was shortened by 6 bases and J by 4 bases, with 10 bases between the two germline ends. Per germline, CDR1 MDHEN and CDR2 SYDVKM.

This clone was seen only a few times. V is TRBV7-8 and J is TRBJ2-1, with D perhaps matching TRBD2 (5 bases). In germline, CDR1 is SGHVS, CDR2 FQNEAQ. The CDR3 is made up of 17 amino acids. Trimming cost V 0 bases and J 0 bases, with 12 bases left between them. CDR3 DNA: TGTGCCAGCAGCTTAGCGCGTATGGGGAGCTCCTACAATGAGCAGTTCTTC. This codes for CASSLARMGSSYNEQFF.

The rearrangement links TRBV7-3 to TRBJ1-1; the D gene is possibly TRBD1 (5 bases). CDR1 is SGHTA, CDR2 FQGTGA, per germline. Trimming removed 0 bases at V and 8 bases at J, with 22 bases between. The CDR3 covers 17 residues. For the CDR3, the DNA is TGTGCCAGCAGCTTAACACCCGCCGGGGGGACCCCACCCGAAGCTTTCTTT. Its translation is CASSLTPAGGTPPEAFF.

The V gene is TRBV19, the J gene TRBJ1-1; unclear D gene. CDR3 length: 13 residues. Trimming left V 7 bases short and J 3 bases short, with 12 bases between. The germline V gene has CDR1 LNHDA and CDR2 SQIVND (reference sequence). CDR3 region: CASKLGGDTEAFF. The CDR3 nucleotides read TGTGCCAGTAAACTGGGTGGGGACACTGAAGCTTTCTTT.

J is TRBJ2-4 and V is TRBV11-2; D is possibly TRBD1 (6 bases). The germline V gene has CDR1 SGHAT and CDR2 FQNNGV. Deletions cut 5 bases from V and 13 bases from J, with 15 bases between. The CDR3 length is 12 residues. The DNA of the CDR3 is TGTGCCAGCAGCGACGGCAGGGGCAACCAGTACTTC. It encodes CASSDGRGNQYF.

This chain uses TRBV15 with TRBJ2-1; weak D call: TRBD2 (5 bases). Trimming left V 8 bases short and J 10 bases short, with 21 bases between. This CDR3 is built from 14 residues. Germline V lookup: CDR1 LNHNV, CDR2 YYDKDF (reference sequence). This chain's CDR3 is CATRRGPRGEEQFF. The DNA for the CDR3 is TGTGCCACCCGTAGAGGGCCCCGAGGAGAGGAGCAGTTCTTC. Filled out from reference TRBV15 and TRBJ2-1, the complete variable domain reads DAMVIQNPRYQVTQFGKPVTLSCSQTLNHNVMYWYQQKSSQAPKLLFHYYDKDFNNEADTPDNFQSRRPNTSFCFLDIRSPGLGDTAMYLCATRRGPRGEEQFFGPGTRLTVL.

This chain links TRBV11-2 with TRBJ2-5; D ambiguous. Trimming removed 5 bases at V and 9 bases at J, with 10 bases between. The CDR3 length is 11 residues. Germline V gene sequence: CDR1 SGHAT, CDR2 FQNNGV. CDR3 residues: CASSVGKSQYF. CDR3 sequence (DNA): TGTGCCAGCAGCGTAGGAAAATCCCAGTACTTC. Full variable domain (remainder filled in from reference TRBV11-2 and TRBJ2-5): EAGVAQSPRYKIIEKRQSVAFWCNPISGHATLYWYQQILGQGPKLLIQFQNNGVVDDSQLPKDRFSAERLKGVDSTLKIQPAKLEDSAVYLCASSVGKSQYFGPGTRLLVL.

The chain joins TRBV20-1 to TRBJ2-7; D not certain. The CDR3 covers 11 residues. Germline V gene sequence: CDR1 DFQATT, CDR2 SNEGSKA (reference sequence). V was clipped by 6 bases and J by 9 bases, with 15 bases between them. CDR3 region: CSADSFGAQYF. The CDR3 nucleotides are TGCAGTGCCGACTCGTTCGGCGCGCAGTACTTC.

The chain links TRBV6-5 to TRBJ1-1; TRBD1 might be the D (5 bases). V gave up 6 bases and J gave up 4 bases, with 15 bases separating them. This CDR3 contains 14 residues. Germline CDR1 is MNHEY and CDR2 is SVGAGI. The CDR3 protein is CASSFRWDRTEAFF. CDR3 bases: TGTGCCAGCAGCTTCCGATGGGACCGCACTGAAGCTTTCTTT.